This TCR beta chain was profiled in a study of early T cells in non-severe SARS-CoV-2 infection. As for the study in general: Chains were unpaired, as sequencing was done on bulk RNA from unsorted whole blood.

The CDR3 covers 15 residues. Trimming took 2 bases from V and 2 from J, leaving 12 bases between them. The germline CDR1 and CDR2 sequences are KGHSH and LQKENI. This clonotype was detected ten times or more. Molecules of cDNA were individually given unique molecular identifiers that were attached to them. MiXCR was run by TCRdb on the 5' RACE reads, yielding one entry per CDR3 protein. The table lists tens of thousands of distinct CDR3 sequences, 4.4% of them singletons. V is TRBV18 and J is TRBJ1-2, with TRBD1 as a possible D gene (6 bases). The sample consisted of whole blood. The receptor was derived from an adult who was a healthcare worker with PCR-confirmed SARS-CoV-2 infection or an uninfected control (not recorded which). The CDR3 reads CASSPEQGINYGYTF. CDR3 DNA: TGTGCCAGCTCACCAGAACAGGGAATCAACTATGGCTACACCTTC. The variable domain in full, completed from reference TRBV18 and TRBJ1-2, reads NAGVMQNPRHLVRRRGQEARLRCSPMKGHSHVYWYRQLPEEGLKFMVYLQKENIIDESGMPKERFSAEFPKEGPSILRIQQVVRGDSAAYFCASSPEQGINYGYTFGSGTRLTVV.